This T cell receptor beta chain was obtained from a study of monozygotic twins with inflammatory bowel disease. General study results and limits: Lower TCRbeta diversity (inverse Simpson) was seen in IBD patients than in healthy co-twins. Repertoires of patients may have been made more variable by differing immunosuppressive treatments.

As to this clonotype: What it binds is unknown.

Template switching appended UMIs that held a 6-nucleotide sample barcode. TCRdb reworked the 5' RACE reads into one entry per CDR3 protein, no DNA. Here the sample table reports about 350,000 distinct CDR3 sequences. CDR1 SGHDT and CDR2 YYEEEE come from the germline V gene. The CDR3 covers 16 residues. The sequenced material came from blood. This clonotype was sampled from a human donor with ulcerative colitis or Crohn's disease, or a healthy co-twin of an affected twin (not recorded which). V is TRBV5-6 and J is TRBJ2-2; the D call of TRBD1 rests on TCRdb alone, since no DNA is present to check it. The CDR3 here is CASSPRTGGETGELFF.